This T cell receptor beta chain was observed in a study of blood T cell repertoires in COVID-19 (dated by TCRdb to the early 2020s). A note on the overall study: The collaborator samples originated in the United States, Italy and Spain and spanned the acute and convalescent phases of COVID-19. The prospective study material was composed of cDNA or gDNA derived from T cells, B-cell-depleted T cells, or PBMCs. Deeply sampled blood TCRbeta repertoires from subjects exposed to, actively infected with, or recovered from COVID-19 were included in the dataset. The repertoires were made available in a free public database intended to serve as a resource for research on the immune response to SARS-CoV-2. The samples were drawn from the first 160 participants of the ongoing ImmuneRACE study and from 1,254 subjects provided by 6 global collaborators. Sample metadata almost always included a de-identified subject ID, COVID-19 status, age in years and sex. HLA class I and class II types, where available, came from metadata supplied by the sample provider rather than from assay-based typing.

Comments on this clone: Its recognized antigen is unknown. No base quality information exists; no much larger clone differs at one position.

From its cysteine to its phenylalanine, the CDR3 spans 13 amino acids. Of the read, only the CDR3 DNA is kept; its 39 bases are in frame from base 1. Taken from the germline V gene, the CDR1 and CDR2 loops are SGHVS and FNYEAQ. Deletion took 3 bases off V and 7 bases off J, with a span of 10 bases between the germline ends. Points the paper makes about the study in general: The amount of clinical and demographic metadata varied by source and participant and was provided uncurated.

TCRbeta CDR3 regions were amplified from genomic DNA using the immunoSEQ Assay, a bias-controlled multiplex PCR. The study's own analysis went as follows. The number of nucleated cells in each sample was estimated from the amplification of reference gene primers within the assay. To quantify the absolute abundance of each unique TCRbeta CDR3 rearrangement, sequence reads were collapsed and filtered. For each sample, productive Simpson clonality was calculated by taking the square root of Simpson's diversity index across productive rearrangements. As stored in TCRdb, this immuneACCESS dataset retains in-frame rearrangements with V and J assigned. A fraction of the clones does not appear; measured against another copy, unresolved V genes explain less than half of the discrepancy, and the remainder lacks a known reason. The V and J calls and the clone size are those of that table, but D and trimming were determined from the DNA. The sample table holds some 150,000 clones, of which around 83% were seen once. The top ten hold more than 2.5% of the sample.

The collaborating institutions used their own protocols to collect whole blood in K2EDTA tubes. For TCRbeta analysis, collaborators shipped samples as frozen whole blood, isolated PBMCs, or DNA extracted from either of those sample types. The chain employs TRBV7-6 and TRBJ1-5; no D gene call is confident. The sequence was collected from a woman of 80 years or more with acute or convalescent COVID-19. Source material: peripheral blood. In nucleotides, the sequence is TGTGCCAGCAGCTTGGGCGTCCTACAGCCCCAGCATTTT. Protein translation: CASSLGVLQPQHF.